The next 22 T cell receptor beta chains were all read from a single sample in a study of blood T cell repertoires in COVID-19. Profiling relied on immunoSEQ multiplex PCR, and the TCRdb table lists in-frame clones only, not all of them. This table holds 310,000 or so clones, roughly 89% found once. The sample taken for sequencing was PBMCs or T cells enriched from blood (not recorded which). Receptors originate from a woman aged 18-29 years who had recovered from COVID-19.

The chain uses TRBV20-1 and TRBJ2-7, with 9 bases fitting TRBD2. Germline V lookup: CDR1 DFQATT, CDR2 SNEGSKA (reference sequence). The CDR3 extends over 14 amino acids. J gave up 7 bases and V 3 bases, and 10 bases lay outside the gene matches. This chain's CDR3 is CSASKPSGIAEQYF. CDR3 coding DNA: TGCAGTGCTAGTAAGCCTAGCGGGATCGCGGAGCAGTACTTC.

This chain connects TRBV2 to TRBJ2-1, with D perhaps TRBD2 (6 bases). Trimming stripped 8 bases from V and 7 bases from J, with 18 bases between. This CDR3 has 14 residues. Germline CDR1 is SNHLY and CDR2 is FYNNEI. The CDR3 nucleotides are TGTGCCAGCGCCGGGAGAAAGGCGGGAAATGAGCAGTTCTTC. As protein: CASAGRKAGNEQFF.

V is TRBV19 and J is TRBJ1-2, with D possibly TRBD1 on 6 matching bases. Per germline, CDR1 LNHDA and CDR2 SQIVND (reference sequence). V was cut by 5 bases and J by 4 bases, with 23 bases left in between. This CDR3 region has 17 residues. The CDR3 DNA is TGTGCCAGTAGTCTGGGACACTACCAGAAGTTTCTCTATGGCTACACCTTC. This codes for CASSLGHYQKFLYGYTF.

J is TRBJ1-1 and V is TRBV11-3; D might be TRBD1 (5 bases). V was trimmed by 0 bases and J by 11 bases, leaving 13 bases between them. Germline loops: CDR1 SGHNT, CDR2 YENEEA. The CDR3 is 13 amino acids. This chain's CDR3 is CASSLESGGRAFF. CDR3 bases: TGTGCCAGCAGCTTAGAATCGGGGGGTCGGGCTTTCTTT. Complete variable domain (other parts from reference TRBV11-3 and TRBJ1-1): EAGVVQSPRYKIIEKKQPVAFWCNPISGHNTLYWYLQNLGQGPELLIRYENEEAVDDSQLPKDRFSAERLKGVDSTLKIQPAELGDSAVYLCASSLESGGRAFFGQGTRLTVV.

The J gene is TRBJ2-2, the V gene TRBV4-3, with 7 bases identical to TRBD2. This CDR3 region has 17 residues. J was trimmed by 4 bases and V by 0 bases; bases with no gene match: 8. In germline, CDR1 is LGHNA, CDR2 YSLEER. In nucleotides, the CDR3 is TGCGCCAGCAGCCAAGATGGGGGGGGTGTGGGCACCGGGGAGCTGTTTTTT. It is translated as CASSQDGGGVGTGELFF.

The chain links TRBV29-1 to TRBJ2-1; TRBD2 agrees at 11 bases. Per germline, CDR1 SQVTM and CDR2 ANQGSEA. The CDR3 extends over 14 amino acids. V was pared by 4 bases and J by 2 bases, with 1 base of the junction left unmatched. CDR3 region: CSVGGLAAYNEQFF. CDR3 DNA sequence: TGCAGCGTTGGGGGACTAGCGGCCTACAATGAGCAGTTCTTC.

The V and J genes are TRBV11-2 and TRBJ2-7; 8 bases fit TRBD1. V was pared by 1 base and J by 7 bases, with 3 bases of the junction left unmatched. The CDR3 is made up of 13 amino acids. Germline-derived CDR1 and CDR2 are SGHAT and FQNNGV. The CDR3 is CASSLGTGLEQYF. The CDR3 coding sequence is TGTGCCAGCAGCTTAGGGACAGGGTTGGAGCAGTACTTC. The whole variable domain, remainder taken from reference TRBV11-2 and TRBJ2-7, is EAGVAQSPRYKIIEKRQSVAFWCNPISGHATLYWYQQILGQGPKLLIQFQNNGVVDDSQLPKDRFSAERLKGVDSTLKIQPAKLEDSAVYLCASSLGTGLEQYFGPGTRLTVT.

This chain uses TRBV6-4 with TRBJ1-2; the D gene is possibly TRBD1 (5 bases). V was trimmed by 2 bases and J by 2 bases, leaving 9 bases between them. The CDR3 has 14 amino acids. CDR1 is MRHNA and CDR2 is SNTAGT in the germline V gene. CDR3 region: CASSDTGGNYGYTF. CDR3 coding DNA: TGTGCCAGCAGTGACACAGGCGGCAACTATGGCTACACCTTC.

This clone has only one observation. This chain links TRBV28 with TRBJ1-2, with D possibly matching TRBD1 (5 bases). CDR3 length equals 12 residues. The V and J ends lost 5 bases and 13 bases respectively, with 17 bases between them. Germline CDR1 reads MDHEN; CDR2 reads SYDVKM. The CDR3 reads CASSAGLPKGTF. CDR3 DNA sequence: TGTGCCAGCAGTGCGGGACTTCCGAAGGGCACCTTC.

CDR3 in DNA: TGTGCCAGCAGCTCTTCTATCCACTCTGGAAACACCATATATTTT. It yields the protein CASSSSIHSGNTIYF. This rearrangement joins TRBV7-2 to TRBJ1-3, with D hard to call. The V and J ends lost 4 bases and 0 bases respectively, with 10 bases between them. This CDR3 contains 15 residues. Per the germline V gene, CDR1 is SGHTA and CDR2 is FQGNSA.

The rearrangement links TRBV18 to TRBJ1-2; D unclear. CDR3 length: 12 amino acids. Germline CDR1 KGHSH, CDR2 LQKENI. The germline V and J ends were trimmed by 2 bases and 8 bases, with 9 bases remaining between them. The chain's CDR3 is CASSPYGEGYTF. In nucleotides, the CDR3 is TGTGCCAGCTCACCATACGGGGAGGGCTACACCTTC.

As DNA, the CDR3 is TGTGCCAGCAGTTCTACAGGGTTGTTCCAATACGAGCAGTACTTC. Its protein product is CASSSTGLFQYEQYF. The J gene is TRBJ2-7, the V gene TRBV28, with D possibly being TRBD1 (6 bases). Per germline, CDR1 MDHEN and CDR2 SYDVKM. The CDR3 is made up of 15 amino acids. V gave up 4 bases and J gave up 4 bases, with 17 bases separating them.

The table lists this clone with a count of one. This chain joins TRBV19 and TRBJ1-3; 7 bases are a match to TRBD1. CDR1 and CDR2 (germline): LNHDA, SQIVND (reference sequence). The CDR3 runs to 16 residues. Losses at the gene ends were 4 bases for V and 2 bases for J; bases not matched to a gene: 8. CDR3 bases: TGTGCCAGTAGTAAGACAGGGTGGGAACCTGGAAACACCATATATTTT. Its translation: CASSKTGWEPGNTIYF.

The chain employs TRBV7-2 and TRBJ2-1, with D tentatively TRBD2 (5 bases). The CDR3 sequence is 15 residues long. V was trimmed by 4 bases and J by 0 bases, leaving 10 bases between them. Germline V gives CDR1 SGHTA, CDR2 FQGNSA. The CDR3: CASSSASSSYNEQFF. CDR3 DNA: TGTGCCAGCAGCTCAGCTAGCAGCTCCTACAATGAGCAGTTCTTC.

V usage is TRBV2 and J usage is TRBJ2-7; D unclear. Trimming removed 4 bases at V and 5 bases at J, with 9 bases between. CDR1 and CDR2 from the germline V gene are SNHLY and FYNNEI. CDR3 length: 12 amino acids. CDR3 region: CASSARSHEQYF. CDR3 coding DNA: TGTGCCAGCAGTGCGAGAAGTCACGAGCAGTACTTC.

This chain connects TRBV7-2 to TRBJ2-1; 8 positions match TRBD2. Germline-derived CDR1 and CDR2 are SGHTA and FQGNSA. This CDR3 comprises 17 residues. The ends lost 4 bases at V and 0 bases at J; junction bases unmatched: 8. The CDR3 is CASSWSGGLSSYNEQFF. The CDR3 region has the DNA TGTGCCAGCAGCTGGTCGGGGGGGCTGAGCTCCTACAATGAGCAGTTCTTC.

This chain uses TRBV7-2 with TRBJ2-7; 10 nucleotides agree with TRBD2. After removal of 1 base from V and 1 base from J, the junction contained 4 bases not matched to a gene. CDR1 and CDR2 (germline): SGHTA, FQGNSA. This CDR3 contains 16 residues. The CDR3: CASSLVPSGGSYEQYF. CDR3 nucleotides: TGTGCCAGCAGCTTAGTCCCTAGCGGGGGATCCTACGAGCAGTACTTC.

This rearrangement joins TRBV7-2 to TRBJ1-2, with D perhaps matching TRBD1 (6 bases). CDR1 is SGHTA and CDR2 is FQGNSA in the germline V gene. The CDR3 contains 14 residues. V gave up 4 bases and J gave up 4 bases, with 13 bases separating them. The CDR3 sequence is CASSYRDTAYGYTF. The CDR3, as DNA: TGTGCCAGCAGCTACCGGGACACAGCCTATGGCTACACCTTC.

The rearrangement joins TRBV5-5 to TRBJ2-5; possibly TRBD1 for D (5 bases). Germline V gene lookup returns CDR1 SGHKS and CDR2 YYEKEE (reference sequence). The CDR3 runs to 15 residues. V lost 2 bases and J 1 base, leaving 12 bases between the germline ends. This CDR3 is CASSFDGQVQETQYF. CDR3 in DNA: TGTGCCAGCAGCTTTGATGGACAAGTCCAAGAGACCCAGTACTTC.

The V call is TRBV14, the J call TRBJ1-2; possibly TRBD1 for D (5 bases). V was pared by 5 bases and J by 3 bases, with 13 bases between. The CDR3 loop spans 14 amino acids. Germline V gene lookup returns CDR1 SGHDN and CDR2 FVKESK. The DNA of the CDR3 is TGTGCCAGCAGCGTGTGGCAGGGCGACTATGGCTACACCTTC. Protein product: CASSVWQGDYGYTF. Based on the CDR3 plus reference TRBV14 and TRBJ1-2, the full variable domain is EAGVTQFPSHSVIEKGQTVTLRCDPISGHDNLYWYRRVMGKEIKFLLHFVKESKQDESGMPNNRFLAERTGGTYSTLKVQPAELEDSGVYFCASSVWQGDYGYTFGSGTRLTVV.

The CDR3 spells CASSSDRGLSNQPQHF. Written as DNA, the CDR3 is TGTGCCAGCAGCTCGGACAGGGGGTTGAGCAATCAGCCCCAGCATTTT. The rearrangement uses TRBV5-6 and TRBJ1-5; 10 positions agree with TRBD1. J gave up 1 base and V 3 bases, and 4 bases lay outside the gene matches. The germline V gene has CDR1 SGHDT and CDR2 YYEEEE. This CDR3 has 16 amino acids. Variable domain in full (rest from reference TRBV5-6 and TRBJ1-5): DAGVTQSPTHLIKTRGQQVTLRCSPKSGHDTVSWYQQALGQGPQFIFQYYEEEERQRGNFPDRFSGHQFPNYSSELNVNALLLGDSALYLCASSSDRGLSNQPQHFGDGTRLSIL.

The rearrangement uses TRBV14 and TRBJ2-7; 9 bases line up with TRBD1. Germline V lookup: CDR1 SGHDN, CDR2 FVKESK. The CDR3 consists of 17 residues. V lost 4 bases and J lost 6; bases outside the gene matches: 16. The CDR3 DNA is TGTGCCAGCAGCCGTAATTGGGGACAGGGAAGTCGGATCGAGCAGTACTTC. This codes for CASSRNWGQGSRIEQYF.